The 21 T cell receptor beta chains below were found in one sample sequenced in a study of spatial heterogeneity in lung cancer. TCRdb fed the 5' RACE reads into MiXCR, producing one record per CDR3 protein. The sample has some 6,700 distinct CDR3 sequences, roughly 13% seen once. Specified time point: sample taken at primary tumor resection. Study observations and caveats: Expanded alpha and beta TCR counts within tumors tracked tumor mutation counts.

These receptors' targets are unknown. Sequencing was performed on lung tumor tissue, taken at surgery. These receptor sequences come from a male donor with early-stage non-small cell lung cancer.

This clonotype was counted at least ten times. This chain connects TRBV28 to TRBJ2-1; D unresolved. This CDR3 spans 15 amino acids. Germline loops: CDR1 MDHEN, CDR2 SYDVKM. V was shortened by 5 bases and J by 3 bases, with 14 bases between the two germline ends. CDR3 sequence: CASSPPRVNYNEQFF. The CDR3 DNA is TGTGCCAGCAGTCCCCCACGGGTTAACTACAATGAGCAGTTCTTC.

The table lists this clonotype with a few counts. The chain is built from TRBV20-1 and TRBJ2-7, with D perhaps matching TRBD2 (7 bases). Germline V gene sequence: CDR1 DFQATT, CDR2 SNEGSKA (reference sequence). The CDR3 spans 14 residues. V dropped 6 bases and J dropped 2 bases, with 17 bases sitting between them. The CDR3 DNA is TGCAGTGCGGGTGGTGGGAGGGGGACCTACGAGCAGTACTTC. As protein: CSAGGGRGTYEQYF.

In this sample, this clonotype is medium-sized (0.01 to 0.1%). The CDR3 sequence is CSVEGDRVYGYTF. As DNA, the CDR3 is TGCAGCGTTGAAGGGGACAGGGTCTATGGCTACACCTTC. The chain links TRBV29-1 to TRBJ1-2, with 9 bases that match TRBD1. The length of the CDR3 is 13 residues. Germline CDR1 SQVTM, CDR2 ANQGSEA. The V segment lost 1 base and the J segment 4 bases; nucleotides outside the gene matches: 1.

V and J are TRBV28 and TRBJ1-1, with D uncertain. Trimming pared 4 bases from V and 4 bases from J, leaving 7 bases between. The V gene's germline CDR1 is MDHEN and CDR2 SYDVKM. The CDR3 length is 12 residues. The chain's CDR3 is CASSSYGTEAFF. The CDR3 DNA sequence: TGTGCCAGCAGTTCTTACGGCACTGAAGCTTTCTTT.

This clonotype was counted many times. The genes are TRBV6-2 or TRBV6-3 and TRBJ1-2, with 7 bases lining up with TRBD1. The germline gives CDR1 MNHEY, CDR2 SVGEGT. There are 12 residues in the CDR3. Trimming at V came to 7 bases and at J to 2 bases, leaving 1 base not matched to a gene. The CDR3 loop reads CASKGANYGYTF. The CDR3 DNA sequence: TGTGCCAGCAAGGGGGCAAACTATGGCTACACCTTC.

In this sample, this clonotype turned up once. The chain carries TRBV20-1 and TRBJ1-2, with a tentative D call TRBD1 (6 bases). The CDR3 contains 14 residues. V was shortened by 3 bases and J by 5 bases, with 16 bases between the two germline ends. In germline, CDR1 is DFQATT, CDR2 SNEGSKA (reference sequence). CDR3 residues: CSARRRGRPYGYTF. The CDR3 coding sequence is TGCAGTGCTAGGCGCAGGGGACGGCCATATGGCTACACCTTC.

This clonotype is deemed large (0.1 to 1%). The chain uses TRBV6-2 or TRBV6-3 and TRBJ1-1; D not certain. V lost 5 bases, J lost 0 bases, and 22 bases lay in between. Germline CDR1 MNHEY, CDR2 SVGEGT. The CDR3 sequence is 18 residues long. CDR3 region: CASSHRPSSRYMNTEAFF. The CDR3, as DNA: TGTGCCAGCAGTCATAGACCGAGCAGTCGTTATATGAACACTGAAGCTTTCTTT.

This clonotype came up a few times. The V gene is TRBV11-1, the J gene TRBJ1-1; 8 bases are shared with TRBD1. The CDR3 consists of 13 residues. The germline gives CDR1 SGHAT, CDR2 FQDESV (reference sequence). V was clipped by 4 bases and J by 7 bases; unmatched bases: 5. In DNA form, the CDR3 reads TGTGCCAGCAGCTACAGGACAGGGATTGAAGCTTTCTTT. Residues: CASSYRTGIEAFF.

By share, this clonotype counts as medium-sized (0.01 to 0.1%). This chain's CDR3 is CASIPDIMNTEAFF. Here the CDR3 DNA reads TGTGCCAGCATCCCGGATATTATGAACACTGAAGCTTTCTTT. This rearrangement joins TRBV6-6 to TRBJ1-1; D gene uncertain. The CDR3 extends over 14 amino acids. V was pared by 7 bases and J by 0 bases, with 12 bases between. Germline CDR1 and CDR2: MNHNY and SVGAGI (reference sequence).

The chain couples TRBV5-1 to TRBJ1-1; D is perhaps TRBD1 (5 bases). The V end lost 0 bases, the J end lost 1 base, and 7 bases lay between the germline ends. Germline V CDR1 and CDR2: SGHRS, YFSETQ. CDR3 length: 14 residues. CDR3: CASSLGGANTEAFF. CDR3 DNA: TGCGCCAGCAGCTTGGGGGGCGCGAACACTGAAGCTTTCTTT.

By its share, this clonotype is medium-sized. The chain couples TRBV10-3 to TRBJ2-3; TRBD2 is a possible D gene (5 bases). The CDR3 sequence is 14 residues long. Trimming removed 11 bases at V and 2 bases at J, with 17 bases between. Germline-derived CDR1 and CDR2 are ENHRY and SYGVKD. DNA for the CDR3: TGTGCCTTGGCCAGCGGAGGACTCACAGATACGCAGTATTTT. It codes for CALASGGLTDTQYF.

This clonotype is medium-sized (0.01 to 0.1%). The chain carries TRBV6-5 and TRBJ1-5; D gene unclear. Germline V gene data show CDR1 as MNHEY and CDR2 as SVGAGI. V lost 0 bases, J lost 2 bases, and 8 bases lay in between. The CDR3 covers 15 residues. As DNA, the CDR3 is TGTGCCAGCAGTTACTCACGATACGGCAATCAGCCCCAGCATTTT. Its translation: CASSYSRYGNQPQHF.

The chain has TRBV27 and TRBJ2-3, with 7 bases lining up with TRBD2. With V trimmed by 0 bases and J by 8 bases, 17 bases remained unmatched. Germline CDR1 reads MNHEY; CDR2 reads SMNVEV (reference sequence). The CDR3 length is 18 residues. In nucleotides, the CDR3 is TGTGCCAGCAGTTTATCGAGGCCCCCTACGCGGGAGCGAAGTACGCAGTATTTT. Translated: CASSLSRPPTRERSTQYF.

Many counts were recorded for this clonotype. The V and J genes are TRBV29-1 and TRBJ1-4; D uncertain. Germline loops: CDR1 SQVTM, CDR2 ANQGSEA. The CDR3 length is 17 residues. V shed 3 bases and J shed 1 base, with 18 bases lying between them. CDR3 DNA: TGCAGCGTTGATAGGTCGGGCCTCCCTCTAACTAATGAAAAACTGTTTTTT. It is translated as CSVDRSGLPLTNEKLFF. The variable domain in full, with the rest retrieved from reference TRBV29-1 and TRBJ1-4, is SAVISQKPSRDICQRGTSLTIQCQVDSQVTMMFWYRQQPGQSLTLIATANQGSEATYESGFVIDKFPISRPNLTFSTLTVSNMSPEDSSIYLCSVDRSGLPLTNEKLFFGSGTQLSVL.

The rearrangement joins TRBV5-1 to TRBJ1-1, with 7 bases matching TRBD1. V lost 4 bases, J lost 1 base, and 4 bases stayed unmatched. There are 14 residues in the CDR3. Germline CDR1 reads SGHRS; CDR2 reads YFSETQ. The CDR3 DNA reads TGCGCCAGCAGCGGGGGGACAGCGAACACTGAAGCTTTCTTT. Amino acids: CASSGGTANTEAFF.

This clonotype is medium-sized. V gene TRBV29-1 combines with J gene TRBJ2-3; TRBD2 matches 12 bases. This CDR3 region has 14 residues. CDR1 SQVTM and CDR2 ANQGSEA come from the germline V gene. Trimming at V came to 4 bases and at J to 6 bases, leaving 5 bases not matched to a gene. CDR3 in amino acids: CSVATSGSGDTQYF. CDR3 DNA: TGCAGCGTTGCGACTAGCGGGAGCGGGGATACGCAGTATTTT.

The chain is built from TRBV6-2 or TRBV6-3 and TRBJ2-3; D unresolved. Germline values: CDR1 MNHEY, CDR2 SVGEGT. This CDR3 is built from 17 residues. V shed 6 bases and J shed 2 bases, with 21 bases lying between them. The CDR3 protein is CASRRTSTERLTDTQYF. The CDR3 nucleotides are TGTGCCAGCAGGAGAACGAGTACTGAGCGCCTCACAGATACGCAGTATTTT.

In its sample, this clonotype was seen many times. The chain has TRBV12-3 or TRBV12-4 and TRBJ1-2; D gene uncertain. The V and J ends lost 2 bases and 8 bases respectively, with 15 bases between them. The CDR3 covers 14 residues. In DNA, the CDR3 is TGTGCCAGCAGTTTATACGGAAGGAAGGAGGGCTACACCTTC. It is translated as CASSLYGRKEGYTF.

CDR3 sequence: CAIRDPDRGLWEQYF. CDR3 DNA: TGTGCCATCAGAGATCCGGACAGGGGACTATGGGAGCAGTACTTC. The V gene is TRBV10-3, the J gene TRBJ2-7, with TRBD1 matching over 9 bases. V lost 6 bases to trimming and J lost 7 bases; unmatched junction nucleotides: 13. This CDR3 contains 15 residues. CDR1 and CDR2 (germline): ENHRY, SYGVKD.

This clonotype was counted many times. The chain employs TRBV20-1 and TRBJ1-2; D unresolved. Deletions cut 0 bases from V and 7 bases from J, with 15 bases between. CDR3 length: 14 residues. The V gene's germline CDR1 is DFQATT and CDR2 SNEGSKA (reference sequence). The CDR3 nucleotides read TGCAGTGCTAGAGATCGGGCCAAGACGGGTGGCTACACCTTC. It translates to CSARDRAKTGGYTF.

This clonotype was seen a few times. The CDR3 DNA sequence: TGCAGTGCGCTTTCGATGGAGCTTGGCACAGATACGCAGTATTTT. Translated, it gives CSALSMELGTDTQYF. The rearrangement links TRBV20-1 to TRBJ2-3; no reliable D call. From germline, CDR1 is DFQATT and CDR2 SNEGSKA (reference sequence). The length of the CDR3 is 15 residues. V lost 6 bases to trimming and J lost 1 base, with 17 bases between them.